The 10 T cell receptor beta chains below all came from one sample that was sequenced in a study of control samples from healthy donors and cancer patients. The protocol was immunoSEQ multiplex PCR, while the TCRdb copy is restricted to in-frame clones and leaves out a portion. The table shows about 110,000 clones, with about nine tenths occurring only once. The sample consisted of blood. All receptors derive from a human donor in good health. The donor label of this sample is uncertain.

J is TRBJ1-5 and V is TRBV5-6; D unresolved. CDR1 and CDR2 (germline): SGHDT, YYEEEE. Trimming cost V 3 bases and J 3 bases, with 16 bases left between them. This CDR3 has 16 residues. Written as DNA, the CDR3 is TGTGCCAGCAGCTATTTCGCCTACAGCTACAATCAGCCCCAGCATTTT. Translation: CASSYFAYSYNQPQHF.

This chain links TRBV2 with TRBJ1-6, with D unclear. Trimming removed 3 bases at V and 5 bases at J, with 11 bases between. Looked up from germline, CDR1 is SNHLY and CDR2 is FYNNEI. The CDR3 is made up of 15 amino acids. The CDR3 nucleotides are TGTGCCAGCAGTGAGGTCGCAACCAATAATTCACCCCTCCACTTT. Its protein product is CASSEVATNNSPLHF.

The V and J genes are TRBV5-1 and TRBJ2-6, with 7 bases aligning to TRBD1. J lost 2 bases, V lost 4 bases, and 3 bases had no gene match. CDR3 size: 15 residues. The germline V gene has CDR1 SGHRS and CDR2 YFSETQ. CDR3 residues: CASSDDRAGANVLTF. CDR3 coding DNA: TGCGCCAGCAGCGATGACAGGGCTGGGGCCAACGTCCTGACTTTC. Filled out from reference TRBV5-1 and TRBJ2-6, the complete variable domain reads KAGVTQTPRYLIKTRGQQVTLSCSPISGHRSVSWYQQTPGQGLQFLFEYFSETQRNKGNFPGRFSGRQFSNSRSEMNVSTLELGDSALYLCASSDDRAGANVLTFGAGSRLTVL.

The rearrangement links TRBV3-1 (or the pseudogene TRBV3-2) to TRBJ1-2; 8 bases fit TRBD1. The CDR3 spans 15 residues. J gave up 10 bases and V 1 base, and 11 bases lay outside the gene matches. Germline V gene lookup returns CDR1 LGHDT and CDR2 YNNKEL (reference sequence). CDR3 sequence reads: CASSQVPGQATTYTF. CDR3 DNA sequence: TGTGCCAGCAGCCAAGTACCGGGACAGGCAACAACCTACACCTTC.

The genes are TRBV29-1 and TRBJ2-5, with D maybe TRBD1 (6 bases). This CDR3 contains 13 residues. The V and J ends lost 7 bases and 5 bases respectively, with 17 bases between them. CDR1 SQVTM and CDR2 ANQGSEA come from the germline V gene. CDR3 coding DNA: TGCAGCGCAATGGCCAGGGGTATTGAGACCCAGTACTTC. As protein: CSAMARGIETQYF.

CDR3 loop: CASSSGQGSGNTIYF. Written as DNA, the CDR3 is TGTGCCAGCAGTTCTGGACAGGGGAGTGGAAACACCATATATTTT. The chain employs TRBV27 and TRBJ1-3; 9 nucleotides match TRBD1. The trim removed 4 bases at V and 3 bases at J, leaving 4 bases unmatched. The germline CDR1 and CDR2 sequences are MNHEY and SMNVEV (reference sequence). The CDR3 spans 15 residues.

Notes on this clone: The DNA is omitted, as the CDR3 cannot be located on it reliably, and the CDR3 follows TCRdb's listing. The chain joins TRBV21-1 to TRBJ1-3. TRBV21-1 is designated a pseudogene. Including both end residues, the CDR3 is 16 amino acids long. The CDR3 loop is CASSKARVGRGNTIYF.

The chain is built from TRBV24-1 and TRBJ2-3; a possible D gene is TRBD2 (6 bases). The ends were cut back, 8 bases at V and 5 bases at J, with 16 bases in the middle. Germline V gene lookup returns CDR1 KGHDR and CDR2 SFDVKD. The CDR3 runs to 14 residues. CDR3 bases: TGTGCCACCACGGAGGGAGGCCGGGAAGATACGCAGTATTTT. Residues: CATTEGGREDTQYF.

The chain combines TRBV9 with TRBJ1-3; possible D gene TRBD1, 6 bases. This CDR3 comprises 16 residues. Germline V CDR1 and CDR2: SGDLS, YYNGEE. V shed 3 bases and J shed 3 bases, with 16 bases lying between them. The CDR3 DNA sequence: TGTGCCAGCAGCGGACCTACAGGGAGCGATGGAAACACCATATATTTT. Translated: CASSGPTGSDGNTIYF. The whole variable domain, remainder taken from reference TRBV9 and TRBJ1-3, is DSGVTQTPKHLITATGQRVTLRCSPRSGDLSVYWYQQSLDQGLQFLIQYYNGEERAKGNILERFSAQQFPDLHSELNLSSLELGDSALYFCASSGPTGSDGNTIYFGEGSWLTVV.

The CDR3, as DNA: TGTGCCAGCAGCCCCGGACGGAGTATCTATGGCTACACCTTC. It is translated as CASSPGRSIYGYTF. The chain links TRBV3-1 (or the pseudogene TRBV3-2) to TRBJ1-2; D call uncertain. The CDR3 extends over 14 amino acids. From germline, CDR1 is LGHDT and CDR2 YNNKEL (reference sequence). The germline V and J ends were trimmed by 4 bases and 4 bases, with 13 bases remaining between them.